A selection of T cell receptor beta chains follows, all from one sample in a study of T cell changes during pregnancy in multiple sclerosis. The data were produced by immunoSEQ multiplex PCR, yet TCRdb's version contains in-frame clones alone and is incomplete. The table shows fewer than 55,000 clones, with about 93% occurring only once. This sample comprised CD4+ T cells from peripheral blood mononuclear cells, obtained in the third trimester of pregnancy. The receptors here all came from a female donor with multiple sclerosis, enrolled in a pregnancy study. CDR3s include the opening cysteine and the closing phenylalanine or tryptophan. The D gene is left open where the match is weak.

D | J | V | CDR3 | DNA
TRBD1 | TRBJ2-7 | TRBV15 | CATSRVGQGKQYF | TGTGCCACCAGCAGAGTAGGACAGGGGAAACAGTACTTC
TRBD1 | TRBJ1-6 | TRBV6-5 | CASTMTGENSPLHF | TGTGCCAGCACCATGACAGGGGAAAATTCACCCCTCCACTTT
- | TRBJ1-1 | TRBV19 | CASNSLGRGDTEAFF | TGTGCCAGTAATAGCTTAGGGCGGGGTGACACTGAAGCTTTCTTT
TRBD1 | TRBJ1-2 | TRBV7-3 | CASGRTGGAGVFGYTF | TGTGCCAGCGGCAGGACAGGGGGCGCCGGGGTCTTCGGCTACACCTTC
- | TRBJ1-5 | TRBV10-3 | CAISASREQPQHF | TGTGCCATCAGTGCGAGCAGGGAACAGCCCCAGCATTTT
TRBD2 | TRBJ2-5 | TRBV6-1 | CASSEVASGGAYQETQYF | TGTGCCAGCAGTGAAGTGGCTAGCGGGGGGGCTTACCAAGAGACCCAGTACTTC
- | TRBJ2-7 | TRBV30 | CAWRKTGSLPYEQYF | TGTGCCTGGAGAAAAACGGGATCCCTCCCCTACGAGCAGTACTTC
- | TRBJ1-2 | TRBV6-5 | CASSYGGGLQGYTF | TGTGCCAGCAGTTACGGGGGGGGGCTACAGGGCTACACCTTC
TRBD1 | TRBJ2-2 | TRBV5-1 | CASSLEQGASGELFF | TGCGCCAGCAGCTTGGAACAGGGGGCATCCGGGGAGCTGTTTTTT
TRBD2 | TRBJ2-3 | TRBV19 | CASSQTSGGADTQYF | TGTGCCAGTAGCCAGACTAGCGGGGGGGCAGATACGCAGTATTTT
- | TRBJ2-3 | TRBV9 | CASSVEGDTQYF | TGTGCCAGCAGCGTAGAGGGGGATACGCAGTATTTT
- | TRBJ1-6 | TRBV19 | CASSIVPDRNSPLHF | TGTGCCAGTAGTATAGTTCCAGACAGGAATTCACCCCTCCACTTT
TRBD2 | TRBJ2-5 | TRBV10-3 | CAISYSGGLETQYF | TGTGCCATCAGCTATAGCGGGGGACTGGAGACCCAGTACTTC
- | TRBJ2-2 | TRBV9 | CASSVSGVHTGELFF | TGTGCCAGCAGCGTATCCGGGGTGCACACCGGGGAGCTGTTTTTT
- | TRBJ2-2 | TRBV2 | CASIGERDTGELFF | TGTGCCAGCATCGGGGAACGGGACACCGGGGAGCTGTTTTTT
- | TRBJ2-3 | TRBV29-1 | CSVGPGLTSSTDTQYF | TGCAGCGTTGGGCCAGGGCTCACTTCTAGCACAGATACGCAGTATTTT
- | TRBJ2-1 | TRBV12-5 | CASGFGLARYNEQFF | TGTGCTAGTGGTTTTGGGCTAGCCCGCTACAATGAGCAGTTCTTC